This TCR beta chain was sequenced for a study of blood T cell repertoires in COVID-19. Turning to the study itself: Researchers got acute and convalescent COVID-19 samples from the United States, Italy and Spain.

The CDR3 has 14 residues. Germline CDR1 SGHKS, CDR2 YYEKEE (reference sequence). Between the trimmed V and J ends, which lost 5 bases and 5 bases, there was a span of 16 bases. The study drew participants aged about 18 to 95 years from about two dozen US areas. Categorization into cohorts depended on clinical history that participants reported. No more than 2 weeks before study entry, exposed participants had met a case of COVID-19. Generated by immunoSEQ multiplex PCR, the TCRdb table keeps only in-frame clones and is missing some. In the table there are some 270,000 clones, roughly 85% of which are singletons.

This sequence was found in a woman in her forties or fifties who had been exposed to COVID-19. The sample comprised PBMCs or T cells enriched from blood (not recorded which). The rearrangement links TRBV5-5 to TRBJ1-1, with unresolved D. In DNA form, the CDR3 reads TGTGCCAGCAGAGCCGGGGTTACGAGGACTGAAGCTTTCTTT. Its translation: CASRAGVTRTEAFF.